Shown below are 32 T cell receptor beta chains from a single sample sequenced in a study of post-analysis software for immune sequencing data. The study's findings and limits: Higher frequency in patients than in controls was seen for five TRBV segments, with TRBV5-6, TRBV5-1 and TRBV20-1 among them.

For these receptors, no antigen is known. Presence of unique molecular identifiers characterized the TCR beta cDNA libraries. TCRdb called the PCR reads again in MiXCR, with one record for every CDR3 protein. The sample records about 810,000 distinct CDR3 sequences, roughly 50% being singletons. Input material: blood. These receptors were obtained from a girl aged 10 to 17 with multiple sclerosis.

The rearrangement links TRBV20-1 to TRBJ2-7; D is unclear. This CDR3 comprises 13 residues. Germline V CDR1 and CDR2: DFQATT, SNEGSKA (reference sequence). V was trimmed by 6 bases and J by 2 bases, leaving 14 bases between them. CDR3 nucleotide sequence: TGCAGTGCCAAAACCGGGCCCACCTACGAGCAGTACTTC. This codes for CSAKTGPTYEQYF.

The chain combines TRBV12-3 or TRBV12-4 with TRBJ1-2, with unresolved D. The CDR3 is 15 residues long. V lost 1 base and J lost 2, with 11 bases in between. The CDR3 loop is CASSLGRPPNYGYTF. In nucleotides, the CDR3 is TGTGCCAGCAGTTTAGGCCGGCCACCCAACTATGGCTACACCTTC.

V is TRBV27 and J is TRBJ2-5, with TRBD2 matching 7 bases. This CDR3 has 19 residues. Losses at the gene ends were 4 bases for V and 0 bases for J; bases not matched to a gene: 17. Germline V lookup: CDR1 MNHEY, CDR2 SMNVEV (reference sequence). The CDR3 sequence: CASSSLSGGWGRYQETQYF. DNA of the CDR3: TGTGCCAGCAGTTCCCTCTCCGGGGGGTGGGGACGGTACCAAGAGACCCAGTACTTC.

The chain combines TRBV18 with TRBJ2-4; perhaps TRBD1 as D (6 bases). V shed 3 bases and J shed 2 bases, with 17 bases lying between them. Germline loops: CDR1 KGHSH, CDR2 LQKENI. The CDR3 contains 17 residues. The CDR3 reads CASSPSSQGQTKNIQYF. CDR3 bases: TGTGCCAGCTCACCTAGTAGCCAGGGACAAACCAAAAACATTCAGTACTTC.

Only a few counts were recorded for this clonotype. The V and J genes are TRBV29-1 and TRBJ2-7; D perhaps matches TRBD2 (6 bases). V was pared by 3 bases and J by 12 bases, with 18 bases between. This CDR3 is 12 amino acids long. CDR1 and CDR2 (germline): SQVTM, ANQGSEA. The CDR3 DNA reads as TGCAGCGTTGACAGGGACGGGGGACCTACGTACTTC. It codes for CSVDRDGGPTYF.

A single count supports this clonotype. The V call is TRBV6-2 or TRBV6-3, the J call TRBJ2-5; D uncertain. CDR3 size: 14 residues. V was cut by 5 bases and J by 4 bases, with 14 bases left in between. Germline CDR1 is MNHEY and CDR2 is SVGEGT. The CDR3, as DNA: TGTGCCAGCAGTACCCACTTGTTCCCAGAGACCCAGTACTTC. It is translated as CASSTHLFPETQYF.

CDR3 region: CAISGALGRETQYF. The CDR3 nucleotides read TGTGCCATTTCCGGGGCCTTGGGGCGAGAGACCCAGTACTTC. The chain employs TRBV10-3 and TRBJ2-5; D possibly matches TRBD1 or TRBD2 (5 bases each). Germline CDR1 and CDR2: ENHRY and SYGVKD. CDR3 length: 14 residues. Trimming cost V 9 bases and J 4 bases, with 18 bases left between them.

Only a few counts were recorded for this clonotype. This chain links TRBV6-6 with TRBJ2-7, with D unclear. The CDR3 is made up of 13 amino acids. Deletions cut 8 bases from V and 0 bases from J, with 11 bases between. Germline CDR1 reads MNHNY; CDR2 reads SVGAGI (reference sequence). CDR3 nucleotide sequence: TGTGCCAGCCGATTACTAACCTCCTACGAGCAGTACTTC. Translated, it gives CASRLLTSYEQYF.

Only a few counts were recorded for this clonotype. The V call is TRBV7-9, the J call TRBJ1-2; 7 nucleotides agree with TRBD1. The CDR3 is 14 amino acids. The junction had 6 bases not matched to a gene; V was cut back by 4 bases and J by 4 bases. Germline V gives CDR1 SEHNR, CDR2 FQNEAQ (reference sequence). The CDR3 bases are TGTGCCAGCAGCTCGGACAGGATTCTCTATGGCTACACCTTC. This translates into CASSSDRILYGYTF.

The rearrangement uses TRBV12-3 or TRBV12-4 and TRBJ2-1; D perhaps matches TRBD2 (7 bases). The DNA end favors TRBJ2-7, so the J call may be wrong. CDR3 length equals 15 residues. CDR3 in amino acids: CASRVGRGGVREQYF. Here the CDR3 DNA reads TGTGCCAGCAGGGTCGGGCGAGGGGGGGTCCGCGAGCAGTACTTC.

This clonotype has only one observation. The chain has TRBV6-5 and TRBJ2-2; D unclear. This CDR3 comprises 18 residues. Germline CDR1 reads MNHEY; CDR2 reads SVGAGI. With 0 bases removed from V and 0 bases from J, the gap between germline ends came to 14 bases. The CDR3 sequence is CASSYSYRPYANTGELFF. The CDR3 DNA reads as TGTGCCAGCAGTTACTCGTACCGGCCCTATGCGAACACCGGGGAGCTGTTTTTT.

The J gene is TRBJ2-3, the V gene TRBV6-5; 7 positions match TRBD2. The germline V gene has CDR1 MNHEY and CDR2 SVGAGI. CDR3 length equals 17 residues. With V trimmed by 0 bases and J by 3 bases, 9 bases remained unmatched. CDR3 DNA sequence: TGTGCCAGCAGTTACTCCAAGCTCGCGGGAGTGACAGATACGCAGTATTTT. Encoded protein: CASSYSKLAGVTDTQYF.

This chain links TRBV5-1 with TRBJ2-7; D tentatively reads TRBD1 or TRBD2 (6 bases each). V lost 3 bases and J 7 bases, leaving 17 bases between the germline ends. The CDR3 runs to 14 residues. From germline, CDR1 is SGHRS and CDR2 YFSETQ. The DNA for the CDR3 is TGCGCCAGCAGCTGGGGACTGCCTAGGGGGGAGCAGTACTTC. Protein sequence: CASSWGLPRGEQYF.

The CDR3 is CASSYRGRSEAFF. CDR3 in DNA: TGTGCCAGCAGTTACCGAGGACGGTCTGAAGCTTTCTTT. This chain joins TRBV6-5 and TRBJ1-1, with D hard to call. Trimming cost V 2 bases and J 6 bases, with 10 bases left between them. The CDR3 is 13 residues long. Germline V gene data show CDR1 as MNHEY and CDR2 as SVGAGI.

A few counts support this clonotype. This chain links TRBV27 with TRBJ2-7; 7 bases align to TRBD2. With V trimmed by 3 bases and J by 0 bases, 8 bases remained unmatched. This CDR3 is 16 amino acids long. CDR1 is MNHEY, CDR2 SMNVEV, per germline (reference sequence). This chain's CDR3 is CASSFMMGLSSYEQYF. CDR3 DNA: TGTGCCAGCAGTTTTATGATGGGACTAAGCTCCTACGAGCAGTACTTC.

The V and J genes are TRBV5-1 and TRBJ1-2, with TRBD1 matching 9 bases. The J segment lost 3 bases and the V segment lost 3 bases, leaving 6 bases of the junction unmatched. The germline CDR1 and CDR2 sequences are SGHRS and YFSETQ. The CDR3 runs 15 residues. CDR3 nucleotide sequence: TGCGCCAGCAGCTGGACCGGGGACAGGGACTATGGCTACACCTTC. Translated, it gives CASSWTGDRDYGYTF.

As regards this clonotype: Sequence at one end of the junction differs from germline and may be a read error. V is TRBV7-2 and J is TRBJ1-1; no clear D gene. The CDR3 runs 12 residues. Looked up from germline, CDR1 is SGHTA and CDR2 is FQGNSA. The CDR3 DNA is TGTGCCAGCAGCTCACGGAGGACTGGAGCTTTCTTT. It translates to CASSSRRTGAFF.

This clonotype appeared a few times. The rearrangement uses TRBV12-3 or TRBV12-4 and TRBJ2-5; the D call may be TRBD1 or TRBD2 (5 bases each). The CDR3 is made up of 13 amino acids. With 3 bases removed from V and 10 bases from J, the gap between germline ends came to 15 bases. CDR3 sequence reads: CASSFRDRVNQYF. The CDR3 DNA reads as TGTGCCAGCAGTTTCCGGGACCGAGTGAACCAGTACTTC.

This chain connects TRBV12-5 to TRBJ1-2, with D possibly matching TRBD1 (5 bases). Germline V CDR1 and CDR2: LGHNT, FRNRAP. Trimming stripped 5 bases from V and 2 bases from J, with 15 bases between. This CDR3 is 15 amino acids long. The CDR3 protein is CASGPRGRQNYGYTF. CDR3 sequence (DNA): TGTGCTAGTGGTCCCCGGGGCAGGCAAAACTATGGCTACACCTTC.

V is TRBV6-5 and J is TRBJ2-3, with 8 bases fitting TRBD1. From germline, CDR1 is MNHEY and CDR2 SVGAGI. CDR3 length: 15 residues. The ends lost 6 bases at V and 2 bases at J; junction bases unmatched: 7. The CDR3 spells CASSETGVFTDTQYF. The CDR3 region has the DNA TGTGCCAGCAGCGAGACAGGGGTTTTCACAGATACGCAGTATTTT.

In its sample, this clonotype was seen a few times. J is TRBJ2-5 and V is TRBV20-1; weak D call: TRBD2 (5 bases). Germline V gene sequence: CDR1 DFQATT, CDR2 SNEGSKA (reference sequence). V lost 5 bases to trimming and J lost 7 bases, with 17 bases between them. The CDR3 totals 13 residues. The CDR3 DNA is TGCAGTGCTGCCCGGGGTGGGGTGGGGACCCAGTACTTC. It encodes CSAARGGVGTQYF.

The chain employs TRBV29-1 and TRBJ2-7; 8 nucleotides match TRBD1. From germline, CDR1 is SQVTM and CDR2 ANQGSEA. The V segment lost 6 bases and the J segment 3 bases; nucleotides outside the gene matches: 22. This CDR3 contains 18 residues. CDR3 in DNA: TGCAGCGTCAAAGCCCTGGTTTCAGGGGGCGCGAGAAGCTACGAGCAGTACTTC. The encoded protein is CSVKALVSGGARSYEQYF.

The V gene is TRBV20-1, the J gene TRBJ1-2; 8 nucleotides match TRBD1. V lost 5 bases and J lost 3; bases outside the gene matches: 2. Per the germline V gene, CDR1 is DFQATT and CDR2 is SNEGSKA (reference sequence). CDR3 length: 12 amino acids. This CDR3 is CSAPDRDYGYTF. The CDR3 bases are TGCAGTGCTCCGGACAGGGACTATGGCTACACCTTC.

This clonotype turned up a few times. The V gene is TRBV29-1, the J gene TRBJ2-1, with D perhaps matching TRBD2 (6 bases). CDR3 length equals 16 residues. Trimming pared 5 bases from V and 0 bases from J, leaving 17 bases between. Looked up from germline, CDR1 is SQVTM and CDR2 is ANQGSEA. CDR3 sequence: CSVRRGILSSYNEQFF. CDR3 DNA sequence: TGCAGCGTTCGGCGCGGGATCCTCAGCTCCTACAATGAGCAGTTCTTC.

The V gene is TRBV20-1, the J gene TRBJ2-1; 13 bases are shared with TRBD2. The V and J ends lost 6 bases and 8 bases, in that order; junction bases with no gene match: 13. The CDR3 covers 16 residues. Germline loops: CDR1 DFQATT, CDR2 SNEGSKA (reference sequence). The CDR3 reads CSALPLLAGGPDEQFF. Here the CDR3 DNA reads TGCAGTGCCCTCCCGCTACTAGCGGGAGGGCCAGATGAGCAGTTCTTC.

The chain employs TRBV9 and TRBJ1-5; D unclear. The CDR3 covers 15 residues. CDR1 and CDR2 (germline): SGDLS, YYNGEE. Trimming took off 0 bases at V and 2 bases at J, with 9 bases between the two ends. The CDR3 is CASSVDAGGNQPQHF. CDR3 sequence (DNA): TGTGCCAGCAGCGTAGATGCCGGGGGCAATCAGCCCCAGCATTTT.

DNA of the CDR3: TGTGCCATCGGGACAGCTTACGAGCAGTACTTC. The encoded protein is CAIGTAYEQYF. The chain couples TRBV10-3 to TRBJ2-7; TRBD1 aligns across 7 bases. V lost 8 bases, J lost 4 bases, and 2 bases stayed unmatched. Germline assignment: CDR1 ENHRY and CDR2 SYGVKD. The CDR3 sequence is 11 residues long.

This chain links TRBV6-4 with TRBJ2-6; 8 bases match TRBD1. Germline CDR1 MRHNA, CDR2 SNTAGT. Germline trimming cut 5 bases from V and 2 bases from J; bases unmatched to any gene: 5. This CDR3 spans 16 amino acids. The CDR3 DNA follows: TGTGCCAGCAGTCTTGACAGGGGAACTGGGGCCAACGTCCTGACTTTC. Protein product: CASSLDRGTGANVLTF.

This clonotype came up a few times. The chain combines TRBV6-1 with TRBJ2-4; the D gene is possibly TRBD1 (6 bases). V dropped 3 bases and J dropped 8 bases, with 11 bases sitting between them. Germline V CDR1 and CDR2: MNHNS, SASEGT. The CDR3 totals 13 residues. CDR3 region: CASSDLGAHIQYF. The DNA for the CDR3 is TGTGCCAGCAGTGATTTGGGGGCCCACATTCAGTACTTC.

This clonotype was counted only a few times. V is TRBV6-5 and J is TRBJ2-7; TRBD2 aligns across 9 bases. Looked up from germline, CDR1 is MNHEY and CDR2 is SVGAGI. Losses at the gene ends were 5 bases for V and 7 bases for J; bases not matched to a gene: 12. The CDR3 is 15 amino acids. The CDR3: CASSPSGTSSYEQYF. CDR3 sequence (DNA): TGTGCCAGCAGTCCTTCCGGGACTAGCAGCTATGAGCAGTACTTC.

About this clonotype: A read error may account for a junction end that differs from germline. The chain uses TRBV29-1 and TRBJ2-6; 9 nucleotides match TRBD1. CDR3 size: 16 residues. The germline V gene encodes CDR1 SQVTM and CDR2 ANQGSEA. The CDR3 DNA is TGCAGCGTCCTCCCGGGACAGGGAAATGGGGCCAACGTCCGGACTTTC. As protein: CSVLPGQGNGANVRTF.

The CDR3 DNA sequence: TGTGCCAGCAGCCAAGATGGTCCAGGACTCTATGGCTACACCTTC. Its translation is CASSQDGPGLYGYTF. V gene TRBV3-1 combines with J gene TRBJ1-2; the D is unclear. V lost 0 bases to trimming and J lost 4 bases, with 12 bases between them. Germline V gene data show CDR1 as LGHDT and CDR2 as YNNKEL (reference sequence). The CDR3 is 15 residues long.